The present T cell receptor delta chain was sequenced within a study of gamma-delta T cells after stem cell transplantation. TCRdb reanalyzed the RT-PCR reads using CATT. The table lists 3,200 or so delta-chain clones, about 5% of them singletons, with about a third in the top ten. This clone is termed medium-sized. Germline CDR1 and CDR2: GEAIGNYY and EKD. The CDR3 is 23 residues long. V dropped 3 bases and J dropped 1 base, with 38 bases sitting between them. V gene TRDV2 combines with J gene TRDJ1; a possible D gene is TRDD3 (5 bases). Specimen: gamma-delta T cells. The receptor's source is a human donor. It is not recorded whose cells these are; they may come from a transplant donor. The CDR3 is CACDPLSAQPGKGRTGGTDKLIF. CDR3 DNA sequence: TGTGCCTGTGACCCCCTTAGTGCCCAGCCTGGGAAGGGGCGGACTGGAGGCACCGATAAACTCATCTTT.